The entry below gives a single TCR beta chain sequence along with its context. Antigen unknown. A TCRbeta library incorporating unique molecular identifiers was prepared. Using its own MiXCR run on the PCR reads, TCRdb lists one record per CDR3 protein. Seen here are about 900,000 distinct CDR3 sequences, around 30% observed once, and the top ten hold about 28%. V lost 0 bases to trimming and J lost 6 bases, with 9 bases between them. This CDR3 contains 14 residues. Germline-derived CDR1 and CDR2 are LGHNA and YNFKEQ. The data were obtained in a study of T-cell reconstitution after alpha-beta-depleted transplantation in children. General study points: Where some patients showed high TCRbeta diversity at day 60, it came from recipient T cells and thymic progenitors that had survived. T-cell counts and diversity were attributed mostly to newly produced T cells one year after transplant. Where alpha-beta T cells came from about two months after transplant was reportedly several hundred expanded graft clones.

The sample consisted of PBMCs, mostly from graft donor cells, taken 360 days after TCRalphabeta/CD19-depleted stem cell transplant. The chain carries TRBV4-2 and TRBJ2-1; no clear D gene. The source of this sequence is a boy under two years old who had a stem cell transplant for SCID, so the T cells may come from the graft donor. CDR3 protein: CASSQDWVSNEQFF. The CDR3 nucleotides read TGTGCCAGCAGCCAAGATTGGGTTTCCAATGAGCAGTTCTTC.